A single sample gave rise to the 16 T cell receptor beta chains below, sequenced in a study of TET2 disruption in CD19-targeted CAR T cells. These receptors have no known antigen. Profiling relied on immunoSEQ multiplex PCR, and the TCRdb table lists in-frame clones only, not all of them. The specimen's table records about 2,000 clones. The treatment is: autologous CTL019 cells: CD19 CAR with 4-1BB and CD3 zeta domains. Sequencing used CD8+ T cells sorted from cultured blood T cells, obtained for CD19 CAR T cell therapy. The receptors shown here come from a man in his sixties or seventies with chronic lymphocytic leukemia.

Measured by frequency, this clone is medium-sized. The CDR3 extends 3 residues past the end of the read, so its final part is completed from the germline J gene. The rearrangement uses TRBV7-7 and TRBJ2-7; 9 bases match TRBD1. The germline gives CDR1 SSHAT, CDR2 FNYEAQ (reference sequence). This CDR3 comprises 16 residues. After removal of 0 bases from V and 2 bases from J, the junction contained 5 bases not matched to a gene. The CDR3 spells CASSLAGTGLTYEQYF. The CDR3 bases that were read are TGTGCCAGCAGCTTAGCCGGGACAGGGTTAACCTACGAG. The whole variable domain, filled in from reference TRBV7-7 and TRBJ2-7, reads GAGVSQSPRYKVTKRGQDVTLRCDPISSHATLYWYQQALGQGPEFLTYFNYEAQPDKSGLPSDRFSAERPEGSISTLTIQRTEQRDSAMYRCASSLAGTGLTYEQYFGPGTRLTVT.

As for this clone: The sequence runs out 3 residues before the end of the CDR3; the remainder is reconstructed from the germline J gene. V is TRBV5-1 and J is TRBJ1-1; 11 positions match TRBD1. Germline CDR1 reads SGHRS; CDR2 reads YFSETQ. The CDR3 is 14 amino acids. This CDR3 reads CASSLEGQGDEAFF. The DNA read from the CDR3 is TGCGCCAGCAGCTTGGAGGGACAGGGGGACGAG.

Measured by frequency, this clone is medium-sized. The read terminates 3 residues before the CDR3 end, so the remaining end is supplied by the germline J gene. The chain links TRBV2 to TRBJ1-2; maybe TRBD1 (5 bases). The CDR3 spans 13 residues. Germline V gene lookup returns CDR1 SNHLY and CDR2 FYNNEI. Trimming shortened V by 6 bases and J by 6 bases, and 14 bases separated the two germline ends. The DNA read from the CDR3 is TGTGCCAGCAGGGAACAGGCTTCGGATGGC. Its translation: CASREQASDG. The whole CDR3 sequence is CASREQASDGYTF.

CDR3 DNA, as far as it was read: TGTGCCAGCAGCGCAAGCGGGGGAGCACCCGGGGAG. Its protein is CASSASGGAPGE. The full-length CDR3 reads as CASSASGGAPGELFF. The chain uses TRBV9 and TRBJ2-2, with 8 bases fitting TRBD2. The CDR3 extends 3 residues past the end of the read, so its final part is completed from the germline J gene. This CDR3 is built from 15 residues. The ends lost 3 bases at V and 6 bases at J; junction bases unmatched: 7. In germline, CDR1 is SGDLS, CDR2 YYNGEE. Drawing the rest from reference TRBV9 and TRBJ2-2, the complete variable domain is DSGVTQTPKHLITATGQRVTLRCSPRSGDLSVYWYQQSLDQGLQFLIQYYNGEERAKGNILERFSAQQFPDLHSELNLSSLELGDSALYFCASSASGGAPGELFFGEGSRLTVL.

Notes on this clone: From the germline J gene comes the end of the CDR3, since the read stops 3 residues before it. V usage is TRBV7-6 and J usage is TRBJ1-2, with D unresolved. The length of the CDR3 is 15 residues. CDR1 SGHVS and CDR2 FNYEAQ come from the germline V gene. This CDR3 reads CASSLGLAGNNDYTF. The part of the CDR3 DNA that was read is TGTGCCAGCAGCTTAGGCCTAGCGGGGAACAATGAC.

For this clone: The read falls 3 residues short of the CDR3 end, and the missing part is taken from the germline J gene. J is TRBJ1-2 and V is TRBV7-6; D possibly corresponds to TRBD1 (6 bases). Germline loops: CDR1 SGHVS, CDR2 FNYEAQ. The CDR3 extends over 16 amino acids. The DNA read from the CDR3 is TGTGCCAGCAGCTTAGCGCTAGCGGGGGACACAGATACC. As protein: CASSLALAGDTDT. The whole CDR3 protein reads CASSLALAGDTDTYTF.

Note on this clone: The read terminates 3 residues ahead of where the CDR3 ends, so the germline J gene completes it. This chain joins TRBV7-3 and TRBJ1-2; 8 bases map to TRBD1. This CDR3 comprises 15 residues. CDR1 and CDR2 from the germline V gene are SGHTA and FQGTGA. CDR3 region: CASSLSGGPYNDYTF. The CDR3 DNA, read in part, is TGTGCCAGCAGCTTATCAGGGGGCCCCTACAATGAC.

This clone registers medium-sized by frequency. The read stops 3 residues short of the end of the CDR3; the missing end is completed from the germline J gene. J is TRBJ1-1 and V is TRBV7-6, with D hard to call. The CDR3 consists of 14 residues. CDR1 and CDR2 from the germline V gene are SGHVS and FNYEAQ. Partial CDR3 DNA: TGTGCCAGCAGCTTATCCGGACTGGCAGGAGAA. It specifies CASSLSGLAGE. The whole CDR3 sequence is CASSLSGLAGEAFF.

Notes on this clone: With the read ending 3 residues before the CDR3 end, the germline J gene is used to fill in that end. The V gene is TRBV10-1, the J gene TRBJ1-2, with TRBD1 as a possible D gene (5 bases). The CDR3 is 18 residues long. CDR1 is WNHNN, CDR2 SYGVQD, per germline (reference sequence). CDR3 protein: CASSESSSGALSRDTYTF. The part of the CDR3 DNA that was read is TGCGCCAGCAGTGAGTCGTCCAGCGGGGCCCTCTCGAGGGATACC.

According to its frequency, this clone is medium-sized. The read is 3 residues too short to cover the CDR3 end, so that end is filled in from the germline J gene. The genes are TRBV15 and TRBJ1-5, with TRBD1 matching over 7 bases. Germline V gives CDR1 LNHNV, CDR2 YYDKDF (reference sequence). J gave up 6 bases and V 1 base, and 3 bases lay outside the gene matches. CDR3 length: 14 residues. The CDR3 DNA, read in part, is TGTGCCACCAGCAGAGGGGCAGGGGGTCAGCCC. It translates to CATSRGAGGQP. The full CDR3 protein reads CATSRGAGGQPQHF.

Points on this clone: The read ends 3 residues before the CDR3 terminus; that terminus is restored from the germline J gene. This chain uses TRBV27 with TRBJ2-7; D gene ambiguous. Trimming cost V 0 bases and J 2 bases, with 5 bases left between them. The CDR3 runs to 13 residues. The V gene's germline CDR1 is MNHEY and CDR2 SMNVEV (reference sequence). The CDR3 sequence is CASSLSATYEQYF. The DNA read from the CDR3 is TGTGCCAGCAGTTTATCAGCCACCTACGAG.

Regarding this clone: The CDR3 goes on 3 residues after the read ends, and that part is filled in from the germline J gene. The V gene is TRBV7-9, the J gene TRBJ1-1; tentative D call: TRBD1 (5 bases). The CDR3 totals 14 residues. CDR1 and CDR2 from the germline V gene are SEHNR and FQNEAQ (reference sequence). The chain's CDR3 is CASSLSGSYNEAFF. Partial CDR3 DNA: TGTGCCAGCAGCTTATCAGGGTCCTACAATGAG.

On this clone itself: Read coverage stops 3 residues before the CDR3 terminus; the germline J gene supplies the remainder. This chain connects TRBV28 to TRBJ2-5; D is ambiguous. Trimming removed 6 bases at V and 1 base at J, with 12 bases between. The CDR3 loop spans 14 amino acids. The germline CDR1 and CDR2 sequences are MDHEN and SYDVKM. The CDR3 sequence is CASRPPVTQETQYF. The CDR3 DNA, read in part, is TGTGCCAGCAGGCCTCCGGTAACCCAAGAGACC.

By frequency, this clone is medium-sized. The DNA ends 3 residues before the CDR3 does, and the rest of the CDR3 is filled in from the germline J gene. V gene TRBV5-4 combines with J gene TRBJ2-3; TRBD2 agrees at 8 bases. The CDR3 loop spans 15 amino acids. Germline V CDR1 and CDR2: SGHNT, YYREEE (reference sequence). V dropped 4 bases and J dropped 4; count of bases not matched to a gene: 8. CDR3 amino acids: CASSQLAELADTQYF. The part of the CDR3 DNA that was read is TGTGCCAGCAGCCAACTAGCGGAACTTGCAGATACG. The full variable domain, its missing parts supplied by reference TRBV5-4 and TRBJ2-3, is ETGVTQSPTHLIKTRGQQVTLRCSSQSGHNTVSWYQQALGQGPQFIFQYYREEENGRGNFPPRFSGLQFPNYSSELNVNALELDDSALYLCASSQLAELADTQYFGPGTRLTVL.

This clone counts as medium-sized by frequency. The CDR3 DNA, read in part, is TGCGCCAGCAGCTTGGGTCCTAGCGGGGATTACAATGAG. Its protein is CASSLGPSGDYNE. The full CDR3 is CASSLGPSGDYNEQFF. The genes are TRBV5-1 and TRBJ2-1, with 9 bases matching TRBD2. The DNA ends 3 residues before the CDR3 does, and the rest of the CDR3 is filled in from the germline J gene. V trimming: 0 bases; J trimming: 4 bases; junction bases outside the gene matches: 5. Germline CDR1 reads SGHRS; CDR2 reads YFSETQ. The CDR3 has 16 residues.

Concerning this clone itself: The CDR3 extends 3 residues past the end of the read, so its final part is completed from the germline J gene. This chain connects TRBV2 to TRBJ2-4; possible D gene TRBD1, 6 bases. The CDR3 totals 15 residues. Germline values: CDR1 SNHLY, CDR2 FYNNEI. The CDR3 spells CASSMSETGNYGQYF. The covered CDR3 bases are TGTGCCAGCAGCATGAGCGAGACAGGAAACTATGGT.